This TCR beta chain was retrieved from a study of cytomegalovirus exposure and HLA in healthy donors. This clone has just a few counts. The antigen remains unidentified. General observations from the study: Analyzed later, association rates of TCRs varied across HLA loci, with DRB1 most and HLA-C fewest.

PCR involved 60 Vbeta and 13 Jbeta primers. Authors' processing steps: In a later analysis, the count reached 75 million to 90 million unique TCR beta chains, with roughly 12 million shared. Sequencing was performed with immunoSEQ multiplex PCR; in TCRdb, only in-frame clones are kept and a portion is missing. The DNA was the basis for D and trimming; V, J and clone size are from that table. The table records 200,000 to 300,000 clones, approximately 84% of them present only once. The CDR3 runs 14 residues. Trimming stripped 8 bases from V and 3 bases from J, with 17 bases between. The V gene's germline CDR1 is SGHAT and CDR2 FQNNGV.

This sequence joins TRBV11-2 and TRBJ2-7; possible D gene TRBD2, 6 bases. Sequencing was carried out using PBMCs. The origin of this receptor is a woman in her forties in good health and CMV-seropositive. The CDR3 sequence: CASAPGTGFYEQYF. The DNA of the CDR3 is TGTGCCAGCGCTCCCGGGACTGGATTCTACGAGCAGTACTTC. Filled out from reference TRBV11-2 and TRBJ2-7, the complete variable domain reads EAGVAQSPRYKIIEKRQSVAFWCNPISGHATLYWYQQILGQGPKLLIQFQNNGVVDDSQLPKDRFSAERLKGVDSTLKIQPAKLEDSAVYLCASAPGTGFYEQYFGPGTRLTVT.